A selection of T cell receptor beta chains follows, all from one sample in a study of blood T cell repertoires in COVID-19. Sequencing was performed with immunoSEQ multiplex PCR; in TCRdb, only in-frame clones are kept and a portion is missing. Of 50,000 to 65,000 clones in the sample, about 85% were seen once. Material: peripheral blood. Source of these receptors: a man between 65 and 85 years old with acute or convalescent COVID-19. Each CDR3 is given with its conserved first and last residue. A D gene is named only where the DNA matches it firmly. Size tells how often a clone was seen (once, few, many) or the class of an expanded clone, and some rows leave it out.

TGTGCCAGCAGCTTAGAGGGACAGTACGGCACTGAAGCTTTCTTT CASSLEGQYGTEAFF TRBV11-2 few TRBJ1-1 TRBD1
TGTGCCAGCAGTCTTAGCGGGGACCACAATGAGCAGTTCTTC CASSLSGDHNEQFF TRBV27 - TRBJ2-1 TRBD2
TGTGCCAGCAGCGTAACGCCCAGGGGGCCCGGAAACACCATATATTTT CASSVTPRGPGNTIYF TRBV2 - TRBJ1-3 TRBD1
TGTGCCAGCAGCCCGGACCAGGGGGGCGAAAAACTGTTTTTT CASSPDQGGEKLFF TRBV4-2 once TRBJ1-4 TRBD1
TGTGCCTGGGGGAGGGACAGGGGGCGAGGTGGGGCCAACGTCCTGACTTTC CAWGRDRGRGGANVLTF TRBV30 - TRBJ2-6 TRBD1
TGTGCCATCAGTGAGTCGATCGGCACTGAAGCTTTCTTT CAISESIGTEAFF TRBV10-3 few TRBJ1-1 -
TGTGCCAGCCGGTGGCGGGGCCAAGAGACCCAGTACTTC CASRWRGQETQYF TRBV12-3/TRBV12-4 - TRBJ2-5 -
TGTGCCAGCAGCTGGGGACAGTATGAAAAACTGTTTTTT CASSWGQYEKLFF TRBV13 - TRBJ1-4 TRBD1
TGTGCCATCAGTGAAAGAGGGCTCGGGATGAATGAGCAGTTCTTC CAISERGLGMNEQFF TRBV10-3 - TRBJ2-1 -
TGCGCCAGCAGCCCCTCCATAGGGGGGGGATCCACAGATACGCAGTATTTT CASSPSIGGGSTDTQYF TRBV5-1 - TRBJ2-3 -
TGTGCCAGCAGTTTGTGGGACAATAATTCACCCCTCCACTTT CASSLWDNNSPLHF TRBV27 once TRBJ1-6 -
TGTGCCAGCAGTAAAACGGGGGTGGAACAGCCCCAGCATTTT CASSKTGVEQPQHF TRBV2 - TRBJ1-5 -
TGTGCCAGCAGTTCGGGGGGGGATCGGCAGTTCTTC CASSSGGDRQFF TRBV12-3/TRBV12-4 - TRBJ2-1 TRBD2
TGTGCCAGCTCACCACGAGGCAGGGGTGAAGTTATAAGCACCGGGGAGCTGTTTTTT CASSPRGRGEVISTGELFF TRBV18 few TRBJ2-2 -
TGCGCCAGCAGCTTGACAGGGATTGGGACCGGGGAGCTGTTTTTT CASSLTGIGTGELFF TRBV5-1 - TRBJ2-2 -
TGTGCCAGCAGCTTGTTCATCGGGACAGGGTGGGAAAAACTGTTTTTT CASSLFIGTGWEKLFF TRBV5-6 - TRBJ1-4 TRBD1
TGTGCCAGCAGCTTGGAGAAGGGAGGACAGGGATTGTACACCTTC CASSLEKGGQGLYTF TRBV5-5 - TRBJ1-2 TRBD1
TGTGCCAGCAGCCCCCCTGGAGGGACAGGGGGAAGGGATGAGCAGTTCTTC CASSPPGGTGGRDEQFF TRBV5-8 - TRBJ2-1 TRBD1
TGTGCCAGCAGTGAAGTCGTATCGGGGTGGGATCAGCCCCAGCATTTT CASSEVVSGWDQPQHF TRBV6-1 - TRBJ1-5 -
TGCGCCAGCAGCTTGGGACAGGGAGGAAATACGCAGTATTTT CASSLGQGGNTQYF TRBV5-1 - TRBJ2-3 -
TGTGCCAGCAGCCCCCACAGGGGAGCCCTCGAGCAGTACTTC CASSPHRGALEQYF TRBV7-3 - TRBJ2-7 TRBD1
TGTGCCAGCACCCCCGGGACAGGGGGCAACACTGAAGCTTTCTTT CASTPGTGGNTEAFF TRBV11-2 - TRBJ1-1 TRBD1
TGCGCCAGCAGCACCGGACAATTTACCGGGGAGCTGTTTTTT CASSTGQFTGELFF TRBV5-1 few TRBJ2-2 -
TGTGCCAGCAGCTTGGCCCCAGTTTCCTACGAGCAGTACTTC CASSLAPVSYEQYF TRBV5-5 - TRBJ2-7 -
TGTGCCACCAGCATGACGTCGGGGGTTGGCTACACCTTC CATSMTSGVGYTF TRBV15 - TRBJ1-2 -
TGTGCCACCGGGGGGGACTCAGATACGCAGTATTTT CATGGDSDTQYF TRBV24-1 - TRBJ2-3 TRBD2
TGTGCCAGCAGCTTAGTCGGGAAAGAGACCCAGTACTTC CASSLVGKETQYF TRBV7-9 once TRBJ2-5 -
TGTGCCAGCGGTGTGCGAACTAATGAAAAACTGTTTTTT CASGVRTNEKLFF TRBV12-3/TRBV12-4 few TRBJ1-4 -
TGTGCCAGCAGCTTAGGTCGACTAACCCTCCCAGTAGATACGCAGTATTTT CASSLGRLTLPVDTQYF TRBV13 - TRBJ2-3 -
TGTGCCAGCTCACCATACGCTGCGGGGGGCGAGGGCGAGCAGTACTTC CASSPYAAGGEGEQYF TRBV18 - TRBJ2-7 TRBD2
TGTGCCAGCAGGGGGGACAGGCTCTACGAGCAGTACTTC CASRGDRLYEQYF TRBV7-2 - TRBJ2-7 TRBD1
TGTGCCAGCAGTTACTCTGGAGTCATGAACACTGAAGCTTTCTTT CASSYSGVMNTEAFF TRBV6-5 - TRBJ1-1 -
TGTGCCAGCAGTTACCATGGGGGACAGGCCCTATGGCCCCAGCATTTT CASSYHGGQALWPQHF TRBV6-6 many TRBJ1-5 TRBD1
TGTGCCAGCTCAGCGGGACGGAGCTATGGCTACACCTTC CASSAGRSYGYTF TRBV18 - TRBJ1-2 -
TGTGCCAGCAGCCCCCTAGGGGTAGCGGGTGGGGAGCAGTACTTC CASSPLGVAGGEQYF TRBV9 - TRBJ2-7 TRBD2
TGTGCCAGCAGTGAATTCCGGGGGGCCTACAATGAGCAGTTCTTC CASSEFRGAYNEQFF TRBV25-1 - TRBJ2-1 TRBD2
TGTGCCAGCAGCTACCTCGGGGGGAGGAACAATGAGCAGTTCTTC CASSYLGGRNNEQFF TRBV7-3 - TRBJ2-1 TRBD2
TGTGCCAGCAGCTTACGAGAACGACAGGGGGATACGAATGGCTACACCTTC CASSLRERQGDTNGYTF TRBV11-2 - TRBJ1-2 TRBD1
TGTGCCAGCTCCCCCTGGGAGTACCAAGAGACCCAGTACTTC CASSPWEYQETQYF TRBV18 - TRBJ2-5 -
TGTGCCAGCTCACCAGGGCTCTGGGAGACCCAGTACTTC CASSPGLWETQYF TRBV18 - TRBJ2-5 -
TGTGCCAGCAGCTCCGGGACTAGCATGGAGACCCAGTACTTC CASSSGTSMETQYF TRBV7-2 - TRBJ2-5 TRBD2
TGCGCCAGCGGATACCCCCCCACGGGGGGGTACAATGAGCAGTTCTTC CASGYPPTGGYNEQFF TRBV5-1 - TRBJ2-1 TRBD2
TGTGCCAGTAGTATAGCTGCTAGCGGGGCATACAATGAGCAGTTCTTC CASSIAASGAYNEQFF TRBV19 - TRBJ2-1 TRBD2
TGTGCCAGCAGTCCTTCCCCGTGGACAGAGCGCAATCAGCCCCAGCATTTT CASSPSPWTERNQPQHF TRBV27 - TRBJ1-5 -
TGCAGCGTTGATTTGGGGGCTGGAGCTTTCTTT CSVDLGAGAFF TRBV29-1 - TRBJ1-1 -
TGTGCCAGCAGTTACTCGGACAGGGGATCCGGGGAGCTGTTTTTT CASSYSDRGSGELFF TRBV6-6 - TRBJ2-2 TRBD1
TGTGCCAGCTCACCGCGGGGGGGAACGTACGAGCAGTACTTC CASSPRGGTYEQYF TRBV18 - TRBJ2-7 TRBD2
TGTGCCAGTGGACAATCCTACGAGCAGTACTTC CASGQSYEQYF TRBV18 - TRBJ2-7 -
TGTGCCAGCACCGCGGGGGACACTGAAGCTTTCTTT CASTAGDTEAFF TRBV28 - TRBJ1-1 -
TGTGCCAGCAGTGAAGGAGGAGGGTCGCGAGATCAGCCCCAGCATTTT CASSEGGGSRDQPQHF TRBV2 - TRBJ1-5 -
TGTGCCAGCAGCTTAGCAGGGTTTGAGAACACTGAAGCTTTCTTT CASSLAGFENTEAFF TRBV11-2 - TRBJ1-1 -
TGTGCCAGCAGCCCACCGGGGACTAGCGGGGGAGAGACCCAGTACTTC CASSPPGTSGGETQYF TRBV5-4 - TRBJ2-5 TRBD2
TGTGCCAGCTCCCCGGGAGGCGGGGGGGCCGGGGAAGAGACCCAGTACTTC CASSPGGGGAGEETQYF TRBV2 - TRBJ2-5 TRBD2
TGTGCCAGCAGTTACGGAGGGGGCTACACTGAAGCTTTCTTT CASSYGGGYTEAFF TRBV6-5 - TRBJ1-1 TRBD1
TGTGCCAGCAGCCAACGGTTTGAGGGGAGGCATGGCTACACCTTC CASSQRFEGRHGYTF TRBV4-2 once TRBJ1-2 -
TGTGCCAGCAGCTTGGGCAGGTTATCATATGAGCAGTTCTTC CASSLGRLSYEQFF TRBV7-2 - TRBJ2-1 -
TGTGCCAGCAGGACACAGGGCAATGAGCAGTTCTTC CASRTQGNEQFF TRBV7-6 - TRBJ2-1 -
TGTGCCAGCAGTTTCGGAGGGCTTTTGGTAGATTCACCCCTCCACTTT CASSFGGLLVDSPLHF TRBV28 - TRBJ1-6 -